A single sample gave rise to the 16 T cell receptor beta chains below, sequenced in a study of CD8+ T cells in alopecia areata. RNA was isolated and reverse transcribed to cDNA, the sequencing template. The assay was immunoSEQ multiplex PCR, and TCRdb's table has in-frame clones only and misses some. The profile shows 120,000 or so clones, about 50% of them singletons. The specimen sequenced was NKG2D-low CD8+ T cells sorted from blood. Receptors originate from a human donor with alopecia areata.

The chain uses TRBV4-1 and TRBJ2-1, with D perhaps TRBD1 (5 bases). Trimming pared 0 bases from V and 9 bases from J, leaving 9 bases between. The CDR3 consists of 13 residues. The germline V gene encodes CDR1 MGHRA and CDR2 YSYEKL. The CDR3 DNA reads TGCGCCAGCAGCCAAGAAAGACAGTTTGAGCAGTTCTTC. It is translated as CASSQERQFEQFF.

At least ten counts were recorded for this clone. CDR3 in amino acids: CATTPGEPYEQYF. The CDR3 nucleotides read TGTGCCACCACCCCTGGGGAGCCCTACGAGCAGTACTTC. The V and J genes are TRBV19 and TRBJ2-7; the D gene is possibly TRBD2 (5 bases). Germline values: CDR1 LNHDA, CDR2 SQIVND (reference sequence). Trimming stripped 10 bases from V and 2 bases from J, with 15 bases between. CDR3 length: 13 residues.

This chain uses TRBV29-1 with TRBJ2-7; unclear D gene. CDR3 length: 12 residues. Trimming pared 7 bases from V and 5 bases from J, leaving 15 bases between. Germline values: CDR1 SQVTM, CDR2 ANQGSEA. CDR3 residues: CSAKPTHHEQYF. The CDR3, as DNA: TGCAGCGCTAAACCCACCCACCACGAGCAGTACTTC.

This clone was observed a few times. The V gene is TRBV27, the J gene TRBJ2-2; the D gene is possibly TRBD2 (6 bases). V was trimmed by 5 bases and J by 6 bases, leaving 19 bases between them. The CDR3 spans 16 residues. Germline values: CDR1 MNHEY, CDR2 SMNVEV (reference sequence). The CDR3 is CASSPFTGEPPGELFF. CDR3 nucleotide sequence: TGTGCCAGCAGTCCCTTTACGGGGGAGCCTCCCGGGGAGCTGTTTTTT.

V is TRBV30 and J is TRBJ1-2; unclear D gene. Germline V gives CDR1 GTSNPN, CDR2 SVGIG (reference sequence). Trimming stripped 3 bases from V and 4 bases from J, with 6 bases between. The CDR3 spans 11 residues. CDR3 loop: CAWSRGYGYTF. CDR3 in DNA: TGTGCCTGGAGCCGTGGCTATGGCTACACCTTC. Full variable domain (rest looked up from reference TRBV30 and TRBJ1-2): SQTIHQWPATLVQPVGSPLSLECTVEGTSNPNLYWYRQAAGRGLQLLFYSVGIGQISSEVPQNLSASRPQDRQFILSSKKLLLSDSGFYLCAWSRGYGYTFGSGTRLTVV.

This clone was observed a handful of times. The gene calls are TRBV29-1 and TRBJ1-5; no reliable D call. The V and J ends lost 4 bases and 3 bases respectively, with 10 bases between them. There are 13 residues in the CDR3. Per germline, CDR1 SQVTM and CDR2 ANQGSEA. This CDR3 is CSVGGASNQPQHF. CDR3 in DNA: TGCAGCGTTGGGGGAGCGTCCAATCAGCCCCAGCATTTT.

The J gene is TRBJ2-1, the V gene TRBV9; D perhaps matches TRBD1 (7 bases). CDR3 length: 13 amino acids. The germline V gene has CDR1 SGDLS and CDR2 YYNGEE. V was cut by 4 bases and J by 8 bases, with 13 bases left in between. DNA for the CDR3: TGTGCCAGCAGCCCAGGGGGGAATCATGAGCAGTTCTTC. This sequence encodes CASSPGGNHEQFF.

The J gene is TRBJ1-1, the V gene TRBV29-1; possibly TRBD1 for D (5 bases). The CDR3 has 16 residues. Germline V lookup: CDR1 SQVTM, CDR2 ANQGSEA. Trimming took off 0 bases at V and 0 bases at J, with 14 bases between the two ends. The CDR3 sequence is CSVEDHKAGLNTEAFF. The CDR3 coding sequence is TGCAGCGTTGAAGATCATAAGGCAGGGCTGAACACTGAAGCTTTCTTT.

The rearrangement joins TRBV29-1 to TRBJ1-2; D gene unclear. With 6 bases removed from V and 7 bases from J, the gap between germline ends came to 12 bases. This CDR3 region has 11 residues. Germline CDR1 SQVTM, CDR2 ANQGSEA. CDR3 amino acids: CSVATDGGYTF. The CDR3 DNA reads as TGCAGCGTCGCGACCGACGGTGGCTACACCTTC.

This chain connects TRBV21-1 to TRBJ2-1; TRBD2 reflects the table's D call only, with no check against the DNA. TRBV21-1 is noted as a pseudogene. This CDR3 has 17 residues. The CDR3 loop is CASSKEPASGRANEQFF. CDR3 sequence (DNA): TGTGCCAGCAGCAAAGAACCGGCTAGCGGGAGGGCCAATGAGCAGTTCTTC.

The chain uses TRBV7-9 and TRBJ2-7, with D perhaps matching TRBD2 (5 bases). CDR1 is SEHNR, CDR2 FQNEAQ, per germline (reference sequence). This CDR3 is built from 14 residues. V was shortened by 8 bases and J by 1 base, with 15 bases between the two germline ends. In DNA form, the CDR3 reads TGTGCCAGCGGATCTACTAGGGTGTCCTACGAGCAGTACTTC. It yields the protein CASGSTRVSYEQYF.

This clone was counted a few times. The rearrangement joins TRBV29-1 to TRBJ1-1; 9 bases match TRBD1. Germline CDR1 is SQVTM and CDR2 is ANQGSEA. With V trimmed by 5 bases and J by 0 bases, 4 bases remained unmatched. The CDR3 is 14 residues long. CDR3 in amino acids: CSVQQGAMNTEAFF. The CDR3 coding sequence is TGCAGCGTTCAACAGGGGGCGATGAACACTGAAGCTTTCTTT.

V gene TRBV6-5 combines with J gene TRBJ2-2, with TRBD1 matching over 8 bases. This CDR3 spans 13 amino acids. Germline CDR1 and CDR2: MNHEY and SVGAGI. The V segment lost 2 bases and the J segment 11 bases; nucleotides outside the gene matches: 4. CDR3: CASSYTDRGELFF. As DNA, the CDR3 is TGTGCCAGCAGTTACACAGACAGGGGTGAGCTGTTTTTT.

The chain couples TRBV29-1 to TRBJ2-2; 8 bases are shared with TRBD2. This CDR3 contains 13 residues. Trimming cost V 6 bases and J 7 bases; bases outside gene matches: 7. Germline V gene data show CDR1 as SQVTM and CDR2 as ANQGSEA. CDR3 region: CSVPGLGLGELFF. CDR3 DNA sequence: TGCAGCGTCCCGGGACTAGGCCTCGGGGAGCTGTTTTTT.

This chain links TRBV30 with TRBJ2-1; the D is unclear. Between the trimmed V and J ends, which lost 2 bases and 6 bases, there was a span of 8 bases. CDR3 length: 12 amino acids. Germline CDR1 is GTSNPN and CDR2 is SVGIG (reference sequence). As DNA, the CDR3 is TGTGCCTGGAGTTCATCGAGCAATGAGCAGTTCTTC. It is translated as CAWSSSSNEQFF.

The CDR3 DNA reads as TGCGCCAGCAGCCAAGACCCCTGGGGGCAGGGAAGGCGGAATGGCTACACCTTC. It specifies CASSQDPWGQGRRNGYTF. This chain links TRBV4-1 with TRBJ1-2; D is possibly TRBD1 (6 bases). Germline V gene lookup returns CDR1 MGHRA and CDR2 YSYEKL. Trimming stripped 0 bases from V and 6 bases from J, with 23 bases between. The CDR3 runs to 18 residues.